The text below deals with one T cell receptor beta chain. Its binding antigen is unknown. No base quality values were provided; no much bigger clone lies one nucleotide off. The entry originates in a study of T cell responses to AZD1222 COVID-19 vaccine (dated by TCRdb to the early 2020s). About the investigation overall: AZD1222 recipients with second doses at about 4 weeks or about 12 weeks were pooled, because spike-specific TCR depth and breadth did not differ between schedules. TCR sequencing covered roughly 230 trial participants: about 210 given two doses of AZD1222 and about 26 given two doses of MenACWY control vaccine. Enrollment into the trials was organized by age into subgroups of 18-55, 56-69 and 70-plus years, and those subgroups contained roughly 150, 30 and 60 TCR-sequenced participants, respectively. The paper as a whole reports these results and caveats: Because no samples from the day 14 peak response were available, repertoires could be characterized only after the peak T cell response. A significant rise in spike-specific TCR breadth and depth was observed after two AZD1222 doses relative to day 0 and relative to MenACWY recipients. Nearly half of unique spike-specific TCRs reportedly recognized epitopes outside regions mutated in the B.1.351 and B.1.1.7 variants. Conclusions about previously exposed vaccinees were limited because only 5 or 6 AZD1222 recipients were SARS-CoV-2 seropositive at baseline. In the small 56-69-year group, the increase in depth fell short of significance, most likely because of low power. Vaccine-associated CD4 TCRs spanned the whole spike protein, with dominant responses in regions 160-218 and 743-854. Participants were mostly white British and included more females than males, and it was suggested by the authors that clonal diversity may have been underestimated.

The CDR3 regions of human TCRbeta chains were subjected to immunosequencing. The study's own analysis went as follows. Repertoire TCRs were matched against a reference library of SARS-CoV-2-specific TCRs generated with the MIRA antigen-specificity platform. Breadth meant the fraction of unique TCRs that were SARS-CoV-2-associated, whereas depth meant the fraction of total T cells that were SARS-CoV-2-associated. Each spike-specific TCR was assigned to its reactive spike region and to a CD4 or CD8 class using the MIRA data. Log10-transformed breadth and depth values were compared by one-way ANOVA with Sidak's multiple comparisons tests. TCRdb retrieved this table from immuneACCESS and kept in-frame rearrangements only. Not all clones are present; in checked studies, unresolved V genes account for under half, and no reason is known for the remainder. V and J calls and clone size follow that table, whereas D and trimming were derived from the DNA. The sample includes 150,000 or so clones, with about 89% observed a single time. In total, the top ten clones hold 2.5% to 3% of the sample.

Compared with germline, V lacks 1 base and J lacks 0 bases; bases without a gene match: 2. Sequences SEHNR (CDR1) and FQNEAQ (CDR2) are obtained from the germline V gene (reference sequence). The CDR3, from cysteine to phenylalanine, totals 15 residues. Kept here is only the CDR3 DNA, which spans 45 bases and is read in frame from base 1. The meaning of the sample's time point label: baseline before first vaccination. Vaccinee samples were obtained from the UK trials COV001 and COV002, which included a single-blind randomized controlled phase 2/3 trial of AZD1222 (ChAdOx1 nCoV-19) in healthy adults. For TCRbeta chain sequencing, PBMC samples from trial participants were taken at day 0 and at day 28 after the second dose.

Recombination connected TRBV7-9 to TRBJ2-5, and 7 junction bases match TRBD2. This specimen consisted of peripheral blood, obtained on day 0 of AZD1222 vaccination. This TCR derives from an adult in good health. In nucleotide form, the sequence is TGTGCCAGCAGCTTAGACGGGGGGAACCAAGAGACCCAGTACTTC. It encodes CASSLDGGNQETQYF.